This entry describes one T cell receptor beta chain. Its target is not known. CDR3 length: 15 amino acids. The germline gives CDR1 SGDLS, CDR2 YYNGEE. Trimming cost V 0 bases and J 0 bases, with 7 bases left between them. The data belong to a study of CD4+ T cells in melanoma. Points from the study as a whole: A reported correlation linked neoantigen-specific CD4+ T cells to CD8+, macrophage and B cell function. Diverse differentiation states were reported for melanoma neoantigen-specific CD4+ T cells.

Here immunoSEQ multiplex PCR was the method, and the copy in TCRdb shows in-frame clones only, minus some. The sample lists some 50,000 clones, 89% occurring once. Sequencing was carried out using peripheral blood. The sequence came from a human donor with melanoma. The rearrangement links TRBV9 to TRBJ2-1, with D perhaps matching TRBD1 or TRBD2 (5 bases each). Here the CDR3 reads CASSVGDGSYNEQFF. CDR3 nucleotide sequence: TGTGCCAGCAGCGTAGGGGACGGCTCCTACAATGAGCAGTTCTTC.